This passage covers 6 T cell receptor beta chains from one sample sequenced in a study of T cells expressing NK-cell markers. TCRdb reanalyzed the 5' RACE reads, giving one entry per CDR3 protein sequence and no DNA. Recorded for this sample: some 500,000 distinct CDR3 sequences. Sequences were obtained from blood T cells: a sorted CD56 or NKG2C T cell subset, CD4+ or CD8+ T cells, or bulk PBMC T cells (not recorded which). The receptors were sampled from a woman aged 45-60 years in good health.

This chain joins TRBV6-5 and TRBJ1-1. Germline CDR1 reads MNHEY; CDR2 reads SVGAGI. The CDR3 spans 13 residues. The CDR3 here is CASSYEGDGEAFF.

The CDR3 region is CASSRGGTPSYNEQFF. The V call is TRBV4-1, the J call TRBJ2-1; TCRdb's assignment of TRBD1 cannot be checked, as there is no DNA. Germline V gives CDR1 MGHRA, CDR2 YSYEKL. The CDR3 has 16 amino acids.

The rearrangement links TRBV3-1 to TRBJ2-3; TCRdb names TRBD1, which stays unverified in the absence of DNA. Germline loops: CDR1 LGHDT, CDR2 YNNKEL (reference sequence). The CDR3 spans 14 residues. CDR3 protein: CASSLAGTGYTQYF.

The chain links TRBV30 to TRBJ2-1; absent DNA, TCRdb's TRBD2 call cannot be checked. CDR1 GTSNPN and CDR2 SVGIG come from the germline V gene (reference sequence). The CDR3 totals 14 residues. The CDR3 protein is CAWSPSTSRRFQFF. Full variable domain (outside the CDR3, taken from reference TRBV30 and TRBJ2-1): SQTIHQWPATLVQPVGSPLSLECTVEGTSNPNLYWYRQAAGRGLQLLFYSVGIGQISSEVPQNLSASRPQDRQFILSSKKLLLSDSGFYLCAWSPSTSRRFQFFGPGTRLTVL.

The V and J genes are TRBV19 and TRBJ1-2. Germline values: CDR1 LNHDA, CDR2 SQIVND (reference sequence). This CDR3 comprises 12 residues. Here the CDR3 reads CASMRVGDGYTF.

The chain links TRBV18 to TRBJ1-6; TCRdb returns TRBD1, unconfirmable since there is no DNA. The CDR3 has 13 amino acids. Germline CDR1 is KGHSH and CDR2 is LQKENI. The CDR3 reads CASSETGNSPLHF.